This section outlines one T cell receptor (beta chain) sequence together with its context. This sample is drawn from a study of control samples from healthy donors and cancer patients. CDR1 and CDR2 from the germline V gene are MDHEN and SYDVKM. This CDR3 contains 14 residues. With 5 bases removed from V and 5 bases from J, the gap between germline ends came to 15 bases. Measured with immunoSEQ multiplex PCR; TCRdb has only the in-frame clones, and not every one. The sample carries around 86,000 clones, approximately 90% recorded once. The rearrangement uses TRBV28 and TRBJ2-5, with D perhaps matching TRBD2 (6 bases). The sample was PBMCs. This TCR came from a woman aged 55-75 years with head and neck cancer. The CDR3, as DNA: TGTGCCAGCAGTCCCTCCCGAGGGAGGGAGACCCAGTACTTC. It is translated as CASSPSRGRETQYF.